Reported below is one TCR beta chain. This record belongs to a study of T cell changes during pregnancy in multiple sclerosis. CDR3 length equals 15 residues. Germline-derived CDR1 and CDR2 are MDHEN and SYDVKM. V was pared by 2 bases and J by 5 bases, with 5 bases of the junction left unmatched. The repertoire was sequenced with immunoSEQ multiplex PCR; TCRdb's copy has only in-frame clones and lacks some. Among 50,000 to 60,000 clones listed, 80% to 95% were seen once. This receptor was obtained from a female donor with multiple sclerosis, enrolled in a pregnancy study. The specimen was CD4+ T cells from peripheral blood mononuclear cells, collected in the second trimester of pregnancy. This chain connects TRBV28 to TRBJ2-1, with TRBD2 matching 8 bases. CDR3 in DNA: TGTGCCAGCAGTTTAGTTCCAGCGGGGGACAATGAGCAGTTCTTC. Its translation is CASSLVPAGDNEQFF.